Listed here is a single TCR beta chain. The CDR3 is 15 residues long. CDR1 and CDR2 from the germline V gene are MDHEN and SYDVKM. V lost 3 bases and J 1 base, leaving 12 bases between the germline ends. The repertoire was sequenced with immunoSEQ multiplex PCR; TCRdb's copy has only in-frame clones and lacks some. The repertoire holds roughly 49,000 clones, with roughly 86% as singletons. This record belongs to a study of T cell responses to AZD1222 COVID-19 vaccine. The sequencing here drew on peripheral blood, taken 28 days after the second AZD1222 dose. The chain employs TRBV28 and TRBJ1-1, with D unclear. This clonotype was obtained from an adult who received the AZD1222 COVID-19 vaccine. CDR3 in DNA: TGTGCCAGCAGTTTCCTAGGGAGCGGGAACACTGAAGCTTTCTTT. Translation: CASSFLGSGNTEAFF.